The entry below describes one T cell receptor (beta chain). A read error may explain this, as a much larger clone is one base away. The missing conserved phenylalanine or tryptophan at the end of this CDR3 makes a read error likely. This sample stems from a study of tumor-infiltrating lymphocytes in primary liver carcinoma. Background on the study: The patients, men and women alike, were aged 30 to 69 years.

This CDR3 is built from 13 residues. Germline values: CDR1 SGHRS, CDR2 YFSETQ. The V end lost 1 base, the J end lost 8 bases, and 12 bases lay between the germline ends. Synthesis of TCR beta cDNA was carried out from 500 ng total RNA with a constant-region primer. Three-round nested multiplex PCR performed with slightly modified ARM-PCR produced the TCR beta libraries. TRBV1-TRBV30 forward and Cbeta reverse primers drove the first two roughly 10-cycle rounds. TCRdb ran MiXCR on the multiplex PCR reads and lists one entry per CDR3 protein. The data contain around 79,000 distinct CDR3 sequences, roughly two thirds of them seen just once; the ten biggest clones take up 26%. RNA and DNA were co-extracted from roughly 20-30 mg of unsorted bulk tissue.

The source is a man in his forties with primary liver carcinoma and hepatitis B virus infection. The sample taken for sequencing was tumor-adjacent normal liver tissue. The rearrangement links TRBV5-1 to TRBJ1-2; TRBD1 is a possible D gene (5 bases). The CDR3 region has the DNA TGCGCCAGCAGCTTGAGGGCAGGGAAAGGCTACACCATC. The encoded protein is CASSLRAGKGYTI.